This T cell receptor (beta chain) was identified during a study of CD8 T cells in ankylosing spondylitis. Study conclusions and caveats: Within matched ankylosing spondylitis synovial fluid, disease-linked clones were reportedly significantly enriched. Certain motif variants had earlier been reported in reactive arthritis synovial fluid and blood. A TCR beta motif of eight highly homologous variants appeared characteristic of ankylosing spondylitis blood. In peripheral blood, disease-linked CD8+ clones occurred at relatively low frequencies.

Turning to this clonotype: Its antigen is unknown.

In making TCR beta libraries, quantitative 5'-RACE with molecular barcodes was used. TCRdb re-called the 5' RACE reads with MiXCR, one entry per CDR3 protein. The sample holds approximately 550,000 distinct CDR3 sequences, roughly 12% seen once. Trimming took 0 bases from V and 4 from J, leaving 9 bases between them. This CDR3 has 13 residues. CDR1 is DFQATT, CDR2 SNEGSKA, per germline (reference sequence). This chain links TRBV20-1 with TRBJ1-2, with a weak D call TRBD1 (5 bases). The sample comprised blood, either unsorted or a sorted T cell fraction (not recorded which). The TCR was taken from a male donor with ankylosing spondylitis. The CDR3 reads CSARDPGSYGYTF. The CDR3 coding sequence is TGCAGTGCTAGAGACCCAGGGAGCTATGGCTACACCTTC.